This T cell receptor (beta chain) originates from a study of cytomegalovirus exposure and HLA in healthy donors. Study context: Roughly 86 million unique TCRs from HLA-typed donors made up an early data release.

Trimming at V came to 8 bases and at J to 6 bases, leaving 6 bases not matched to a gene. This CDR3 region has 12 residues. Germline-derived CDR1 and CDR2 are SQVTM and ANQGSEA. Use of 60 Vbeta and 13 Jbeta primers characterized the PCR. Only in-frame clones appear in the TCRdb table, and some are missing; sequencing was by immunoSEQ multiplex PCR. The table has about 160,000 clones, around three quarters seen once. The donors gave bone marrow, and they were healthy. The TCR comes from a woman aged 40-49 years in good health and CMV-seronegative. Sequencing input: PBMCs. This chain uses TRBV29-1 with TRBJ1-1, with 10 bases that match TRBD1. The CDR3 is CSYRQGAPEAFF. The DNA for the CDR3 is TGCAGCTACCGACAGGGGGCCCCTGAAGCTTTCTTT.